One TCR beta chain is described in this entry. Its specificity is not known. Germline values: CDR1 SGDLS, CDR2 YYNGEE. Trimming shortened V by 3 bases and J by 4 bases, and 9 bases separated the two germline ends. CDR3 length: 13 residues. The entry originates in a study of cytomegalovirus exposure and HLA in healthy donors. Overall study context: An analysis done earlier identified approximately 120 million unique TCR beta sequences from about 179 million T cells.

The PCR employed 60 Vbeta primers together with 13 Jbeta primers. Profiled with immunoSEQ multiplex PCR; TCRdb holds only in-frame clones, not every one. The sample lists approximately 170,000 clones, 65% to 75% occurring once. Whole-study findings and limits: TRBV6-2, TRBV6-3 and other indistinguishable V segments were excluded.

Sequenced sample: PBMCs. The receptor was isolated from a girl aged 5-17 years in good health and CMV-seronegative. V is TRBV9 and J is TRBJ2-3; the D gene is possibly TRBD2 (6 bases). In DNA, the CDR3 is TGTGCCAGCAGCGGGCGGGGCCCAGATACGCAGTATTTT. Its translation: CASSGRGPDTQYF. Variable domain in full (rest from reference TRBV9 and TRBJ2-3): DSGVTQTPKHLITATGQRVTLRCSPRSGDLSVYWYQQSLDQGLQFLIQYYNGEERAKGNILERFSAQQFPDLHSELNLSSLELGDSALYFCASSGRGPDTQYFGPGTRLTVL.